This T cell receptor beta chain emerged from a study of cytomegalovirus exposure and HLA in healthy donors. Whole-study context: Some 180 million T cells yielded around 120 million unique TCR beta sequences in earlier analysis.

13 Jbeta primers and 60 Vbeta primers were used for the PCR. Sequencing was performed with immunoSEQ multiplex PCR; in TCRdb, only in-frame clones are kept and a portion is missing. Altogether about 180,000 clones are present, around 80% being singletons, with the ten largest covering roughly 1.4%. The CDR3 covers 16 residues. Trimming removed 7 bases from V and 0 bases from J; junction bases left unmatched: 5. Germline CDR1 MNHNY, CDR2 SVGAGI (reference sequence). As regards this clone: Its antigen remains unidentified.

The study, taken as a whole, reports: Cytomegalovirus-associated status was assigned to 150 or so TCR beta chains. There were a few CMV-associated chains whose specificity for CMV antigens was confirmed in vitro. An Asian-associated ancestry cluster reportedly showed fewer N-insertions than the approximately 660-donor mean in a later analysis.

The TCR originated in a girl aged 5 to 17 in good health and CMV-seropositive. The rearrangement uses TRBV6-6 and TRBJ2-2; the match to TRBD2 covers 10 bases. Sequencing input: PBMCs. The CDR3 protein is CASIPSGRANTGELFF. Here the CDR3 DNA reads TGTGCCAGCATTCCGAGCGGGAGGGCGAACACCGGGGAGCTGTTTTTT.